This TCR beta chain was identified in a study of blood T cell repertoires in COVID-19. Across the study: Researchers got acute and convalescent COVID-19 samples from the United States, Italy and Spain.

Across fewer than 25 US areas, participants ranged in age from roughly 18 to 95 years. Researchers sorted participants into cohorts using their self-reported clinical history. Before being deemed recovered, Cohort 3 donors had two negative PCRs, clearance, or symptom resolution. TCRdb's copy holds only in-frame clones and misses some; the assay was immunoSEQ multiplex PCR. The sample records about 240,000 clones, roughly 91% being singletons. The CDR3 loop spans 13 amino acids. V was clipped by 4 bases and J by 8 bases, with 14 bases between them. This chain joins TRBV12-3 or TRBV12-4 and TRBJ1-2, with a tentative D call TRBD1 (6 bases). This clonotype was sampled from a man aged 35 to 55 who had recovered from COVID-19. The sequencing sample was made of PBMCs or T cells enriched from blood (not recorded which). The CDR3: CASSSTTGTGYTF. Here the CDR3 DNA reads TGTGCCAGCAGTTCCACTACAGGGACCGGCTACACCTTC.